The following is a TCR beta chain sequence with its context. The antigen this receptor binds is unknown. There are no base qualities to consult, and no much larger clone falls within one base. The source of the sample is a study of blood T cell repertoires in COVID-19 (dated by TCRdb to about 2020). Notes on the research overall: Samples covering the acute and convalescent phases of COVID-19 were provided by collaborators in the United States, Italy and Spain. The prospective study material was composed of cDNA or gDNA derived from T cells, B-cell-depleted T cells, or PBMCs. The dataset comprised deeply sampled blood TCRbeta repertoires from subjects exposed to, actively infected with, or recovered from COVID-19. The repertoires were released in a freely available public database intended as a resource for research on the immune response to SARS-CoV-2. The samples were drawn from two sources: the first 160 participants of the ongoing ImmuneRACE study, and about 1,300 subjects contributed by 6 global collaborators. Nearly every sample came with metadata listing a de-identified subject ID, COVID-19 status, age in years and sex. HLA class I and class II types, where available, came from metadata supplied by the sample provider rather than from assay-based typing. What the research found in general, with its limitations: Clinical and demographic metadata were provided uncurated, with the amount varying by source and participant.

The immunoSEQ Assay, a bias-controlled multiplex PCR, was used to amplify TCRbeta CDR3 regions from genomic DNA. The study's own analysis went as follows. Nucleated cell counts per sample were estimated from amplification of reference gene primers within the assay. To quantify the absolute abundance of each unique TCRbeta CDR3 rearrangement, sequence reads were collapsed and filtered. For each sample, productive Simpson clonality was calculated as the square root of Simpson's diversity index across productive rearrangements. The immuneACCESS repertoire file appears here via TCRdb, limited to in-frame rearrangements. These files lack a portion of the clones; in checked studies, under half of the deficit traces to unresolved V genes, and the cause of the others is not known. For V, J and clone size, that table is used; D and trimming come from the DNA. The sample table contains some 130,000 clones; only one count was recorded for over 85% of them. Of the sample, around 3.7% falls within the top ten clones.

Taken from cysteine to phenylalanine, the CDR3 has 13 residues. Of all the DNA, just the CDR3 is kept, 39 bases in frame from base 1. The CDR1 and CDR2 encoded by the germline V gene are MNHEY and SVGAGI. Trimming accounts for 5 bases at V and 10 bases at J, while the number of junction bases matched to no gene is 6. Each collaborating institution followed its own protocols to collect whole blood in K2EDTA tubes. For TCRbeta analysis, collaborator samples were shipped as frozen whole blood, as isolated PBMCs, or as DNA extracted from either sample type. The rearranged chain carries TRBV6-5 and TRBJ1-5; TRBD1 lines up with 9 middle nucleotides. This TCR came from a man between 45 and 60 years old with active COVID-19. Sample: peripheral blood. The nucleotide sequence is TGTGCCAGCAGTCGGGAGGACAGGGGACCCCAGCATTTT. Its product reads: CASSREDRGPQHF.